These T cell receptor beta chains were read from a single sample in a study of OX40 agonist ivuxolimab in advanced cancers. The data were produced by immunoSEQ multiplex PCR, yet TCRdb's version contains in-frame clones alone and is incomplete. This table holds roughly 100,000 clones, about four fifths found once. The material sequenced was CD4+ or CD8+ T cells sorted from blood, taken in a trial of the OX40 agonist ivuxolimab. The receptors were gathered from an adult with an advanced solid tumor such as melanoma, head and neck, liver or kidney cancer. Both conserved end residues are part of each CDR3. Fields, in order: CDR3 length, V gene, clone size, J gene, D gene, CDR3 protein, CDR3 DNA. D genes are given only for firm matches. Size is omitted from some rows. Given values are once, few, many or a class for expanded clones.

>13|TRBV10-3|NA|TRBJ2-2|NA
CAISVGGTGELFF
TGTGCCATCAGTGTGGGTGGCACCGGGGAGCTGTTTTTT
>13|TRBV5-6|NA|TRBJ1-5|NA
CASTKGVGQPQHF
TGTGCCAGCACCAAAGGGGTGGGACAGCCCCAGCATTTT
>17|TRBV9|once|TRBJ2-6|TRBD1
CASSPGTGGSGANVLTF
TGTGCCAGCAGCCCCGGGACAGGGGGCTCTGGGGCCAACGTCCTGACTTTC
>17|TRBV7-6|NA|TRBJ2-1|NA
CASSLNRATRHYNEQFF
TGTGCCAGCAGCTTAAATCGGGCGACCAGGCACTACAATGAGCAGTTCTTC
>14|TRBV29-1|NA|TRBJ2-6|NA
CSVGERSGANVLTF
TGCAGCGTTGGGGAACGATCTGGGGCCAACGTCCTGACTTTC
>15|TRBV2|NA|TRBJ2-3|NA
CASNERGGRGDTQYF
TGTGCCAGCAATGAACGTGGGGGGCGCGGAGATACGCAGTATTTT
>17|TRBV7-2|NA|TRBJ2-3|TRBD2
CASSLMGLAGEGNTQYF
TGTGCCAGCAGCTTGATGGGACTAGCGGGAGAGGGTAATACGCAGTATTTT
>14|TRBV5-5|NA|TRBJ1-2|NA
CASSLDGGGYGYTF
TGTGCCAGCAGCTTGGATGGGGGCGGCTATGGCTACACCTTC
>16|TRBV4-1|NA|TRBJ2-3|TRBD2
CASSQGERLAVDTQYF
TGCGCCAGCAGCCAAGGAGAGAGACTAGCTGTAGATACGCAGTATTTT
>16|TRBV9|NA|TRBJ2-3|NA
CASSVEGIAAIHTQYF
TGTGCCAGCAGCGTAGAGGGAATAGCTGCGATACATACGCAGTATTTT
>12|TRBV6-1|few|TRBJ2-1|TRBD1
CASGDRVGEQFF
TGTGCCAGCGGCGACAGGGTCGGCGAGCAGTTCTTC
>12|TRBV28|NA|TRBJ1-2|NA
CASSLTGGGYTF
TGTGCCAGCAGCCTAACCGGGGGTGGCTACACCTTC
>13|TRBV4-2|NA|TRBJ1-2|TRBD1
CASSQDRADGYTF
TGTGCCAGCAGCCAGGACAGGGCCGATGGCTACACCTTC
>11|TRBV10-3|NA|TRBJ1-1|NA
CAEGPLTEAFF
TGTGCTGAGGGACCGCTCACTGAAGCTTTCTTT
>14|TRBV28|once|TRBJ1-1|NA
CASSLIGANTEAFF
TGTGCCAGCAGTCTCATAGGCGCCAACACTGAAGCTTTCTTT
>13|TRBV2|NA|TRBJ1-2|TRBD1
CASSPEQGAGYTF
TGTGCCAGCAGCCCCGAACAGGGGGCTGGCTACACCTTC
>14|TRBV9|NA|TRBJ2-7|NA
CASSGGDSPRGQYF
TGTGCCAGCAGCGGGGGGGACTCTCCTAGAGGGCAGTACTTC
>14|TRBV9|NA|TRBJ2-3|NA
CASSVAGSTDTQYF
TGTGCCAGCAGCGTAGCTGGGAGCACAGATACGCAGTATTTT
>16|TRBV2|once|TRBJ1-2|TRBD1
CASSDLRTGGQYGYTF
TGTGCCAGCAGTGACCTCCGGACAGGGGGCCAATATGGCTACACCTTC
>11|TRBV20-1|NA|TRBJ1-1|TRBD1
CSARRDREAFF
TGCAGTGCTAGGAGGGACAGGGAAGCTTTCTTT
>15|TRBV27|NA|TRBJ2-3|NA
CASRNRGSPTDTQYF
TGTGCCAGCAGGAATAGGGGGTCCCCCACAGATACGCAGTATTTT
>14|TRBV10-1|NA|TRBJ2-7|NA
CASSESGFGDEQYF
TGCGCCAGCAGTGAATCGGGGTTTGGGGACGAGCAGTACTTC
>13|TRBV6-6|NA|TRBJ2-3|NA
CASSRDTTDTQYF
TGTGCCAGCAGCCGGGACACCACAGATACGCAGTATTTT
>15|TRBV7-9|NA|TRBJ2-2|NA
CASSPSGAHTGELFF
TGTGCCAGCAGCCCCTCAGGGGCCCACACCGGGGAGCTGTTTTTT
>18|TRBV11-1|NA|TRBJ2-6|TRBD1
CASSLRGQGSSGANVLTF
TGTGCCAGCAGCTTAAGAGGACAGGGGAGTTCTGGGGCCAACGTCCTGACTTTC
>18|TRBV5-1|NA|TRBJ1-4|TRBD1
CASSLGGQGTSVNEKLFF
TGCGCCAGCAGCCTTGGGGGACAGGGGACTTCCGTTAATGAAAAACTGTTTTTT
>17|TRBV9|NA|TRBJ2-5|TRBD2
CASSVTGLAGELETQYF
TGTGCCAGCAGCGTGACAGGACTAGCGGGAGAGTTAGAGACCCAGTACTTC
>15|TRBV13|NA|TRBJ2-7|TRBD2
CASSSRTSGLDEQYF
TGTGCCAGCAGCTCCCGGACTAGCGGGTTGGACGAGCAGTACTTC
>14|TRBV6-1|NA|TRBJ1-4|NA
CASRPTGGNEKLFF
TGTGCCAGTCGCCCAACAGGAGGTAATGAAAAACTGTTTTTT
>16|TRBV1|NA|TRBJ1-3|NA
CTSSQGDRGVVYTIYF
TGCACCAGCAGCCAAGGGGACAGGGGAGTTGTATACACCATATATTTT
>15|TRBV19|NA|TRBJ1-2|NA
CAIRRDSTAIGGYTF
TGTGCCATCCGTCGGGACTCCACCGCAATAGGGGGCTACACCTTC
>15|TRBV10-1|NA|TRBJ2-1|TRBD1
CASSPGQGAYNEQFF
TGCGCCAGCAGTCCGGGACAGGGGGCCTACAATGAGCAGTTCTTC
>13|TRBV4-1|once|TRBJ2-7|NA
CASSQDAAGEQYF
TGCGCCAGCAGCCAAGATGCGGCGGGAGAGCAGTACTTC
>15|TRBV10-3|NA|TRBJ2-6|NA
CAISDSTSGANVLTF
TGTGCCATCAGTGACTCAACCTCTGGGGCCAACGTCCTGACTTTC
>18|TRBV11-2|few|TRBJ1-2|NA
CASSLGAETGSDNYGYTF
TGTGCCAGCAGCTTAGGAGCAGAGACGGGTTCTGATAACTATGGCTACACCTTC
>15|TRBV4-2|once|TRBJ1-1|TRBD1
CASSQVAGGNTEAFF
TGTGCCAGCAGCCAAGTTGCAGGGGGTAACACTGAAGCTTTCTTT
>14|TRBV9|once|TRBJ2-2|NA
CASSGVLGTGELFF
TGTGCCAGCAGCGGTGTACTAGGAACCGGGGAGCTGTTTTTT
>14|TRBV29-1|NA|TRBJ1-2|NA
CSVVGDLANYGYTF
TGCAGCGTTGTGGGGGATCTAGCTAACTATGGCTACACCTTC
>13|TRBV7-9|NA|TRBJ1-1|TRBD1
CASSNRGATEAFF
TGTGCCAGCAGCAACAGGGGAGCCACTGAAGCTTTCTTT
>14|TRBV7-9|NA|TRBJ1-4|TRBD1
CASSLTGANEKLFF
TGTGCCAGCAGCTTGACAGGGGCTAATGAAAAACTGTTTTTT
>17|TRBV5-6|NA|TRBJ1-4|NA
CASSFRIRVGPNEKLFF
TGTGCCAGCAGCTTCCGGATCAGGGTGGGACCAAATGAAAAACTGTTTTTT
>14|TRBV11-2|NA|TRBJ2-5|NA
CASSPGHAQETQYF
TGTGCCAGCAGCCCAGGACACGCCCAAGAGACCCAGTACTTC
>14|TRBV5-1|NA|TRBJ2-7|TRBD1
CASSWEQGVYEQYF
TGCGCCAGCAGCTGGGAACAGGGGGTGTACGAGCAGTACTTC
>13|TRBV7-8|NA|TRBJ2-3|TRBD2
CAGSGAGGDTQYF
TGTGCCGGCAGCGGAGCGGGGGGAGATACGCAGTATTTT
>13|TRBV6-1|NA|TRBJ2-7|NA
CASSEAWHYEQYF
TGTGCCAGCAGTGAAGCGTGGCACTACGAGCAGTACTTC
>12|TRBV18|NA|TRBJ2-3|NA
CASSPLADTQYF
TGTGCCAGCTCACCCCTTGCAGATACGCAGTATTTT
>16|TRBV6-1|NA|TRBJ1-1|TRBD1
CASSEVGQKMDTEAFF
TGTGCCAGCAGTGAAGTGGGACAGAAGATGGACACTGAAGCTTTCTTT
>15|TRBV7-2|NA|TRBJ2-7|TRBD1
CASSINRGPPYEQYF
TGTGCCAGCAGCATAAACAGGGGTCCCCCTTACGAGCAGTACTTC
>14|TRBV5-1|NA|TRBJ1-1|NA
CASSLVPTNTEAFF
TGCGCCAGCAGCTTGGTTCCGACGAACACTGAAGCTTTCTTT
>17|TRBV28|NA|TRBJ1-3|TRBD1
CASSSPTGAFSGNTIYF
TGTGCCAGCAGTTCCCCGACAGGGGCGTTCTCTGGAAACACCATATATTTT
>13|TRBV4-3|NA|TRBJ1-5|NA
CASSQDRNQPQHF
TGCGCCAGCAGCCAAGATCGGAATCAGCCCCAGCATTTT
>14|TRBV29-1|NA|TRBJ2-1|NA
CSVDSTDSYNEQFF
TGCAGCGTTGACTCAACTGACTCCTACAATGAGCAGTTCTTC
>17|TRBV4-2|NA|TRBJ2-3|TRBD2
CASSQVDLAGPGVTQYF
TGTGCCAGCAGCCAAGTCGATCTAGCGGGTCCTGGAGTAACGCAGTATTTT